These 31 T cell receptor beta chains originate from one sample sequenced in a study of graft-versus-host responses after intestinal transplantation (dated by TCRdb to 2020 to 2023). The receptor library was made with the immunoSEQ multiplex PCR assay. TCRdb's version of the immuneACCESS table is confined to in-frame rearrangements and falls short of the full clone set. An unresolved V gene accounts for under half of the shortfall where checked; the remainder is of unknown origin. In all, the sample holds approximately 11,000 clones, and over 90% of those were seen once. The ten largest clones capture more than 20% of the sample. The sample was PBMCs, taken about 110 days after intestinal transplant. The receptors derive from a human patient who received an intestinal transplant, so some T cells may come from the graft donor.

The chain employs TRBV27 and TRBJ1-5; D uncertain. The germline gives CDR1 MNHEY, CDR2 SMNVEV (reference sequence). Trimming shortened V by 5 bases and J by 7 bases, and 9 bases separated the two germline ends. This CDR3 comprises 12 residues. CDR3 coding DNA: TGTGCCAGCAGTCTTGTGGGGCAGCCCCAGCATTTT. It is translated as CASSLVGQPQHF.

The rearrangement joins TRBV10-3 to TRBJ2-3, with a weak D call TRBD2 (6 bases). The V gene's germline CDR1 is ENHRY and CDR2 SYGVKD. The CDR3 is 15 amino acids. V lost 4 bases and J lost 6, with 17 bases in between. As DNA, the CDR3 is TGTGCCATCAGTGGCTCGGCGGGGAGGCCCGATACGCAGTATTTT. Amino acids: CAISGSAGRPDTQYF.

The chain combines TRBV28 with TRBJ2-7, with D unresolved. V lost 3 bases, J lost 0 bases, and 12 bases lay in between. Looked up from germline, CDR1 is MDHEN and CDR2 is SYDVKM. The CDR3 consists of 15 residues. This chain's CDR3 is CASSFRKRVSYEQYF. The CDR3 bases are TGTGCCAGCAGTTTTCGGAAGCGAGTCTCCTACGAGCAGTACTTC.

The chain combines TRBV11-2 with TRBJ2-2; TRBD2 matches at 8 bases. The ends lost 5 bases at V and 7 bases at J; junction bases unmatched: 15. Germline V gene sequence: CDR1 SGHAT, CDR2 FQNNGV. The CDR3 loop spans 17 amino acids. The CDR3 loop reads CASSRIPGTSSVGELFF. CDR3 DNA sequence: TGTGCCAGCAGCCGCATTCCCGGGACTAGTTCAGTCGGGGAGCTGTTTTTT.

The chain has TRBV5-4 and TRBJ1-2; 8 bases line up with TRBD1. Germline-derived CDR1 and CDR2 are SGHNT and YYREEE (reference sequence). There are 13 residues in the CDR3. The junction had 8 bases not matched to a gene; V was cut back by 4 bases and J by 9 bases. The CDR3 region is CASSQGAGASYTF. The CDR3 nucleotides read TGTGCCAGCAGCCAGGGGGCAGGGGCAAGCTACACCTTC.

Only one count was recorded for this clone. This chain joins TRBV2 and TRBJ1-4, with 7 bases fitting TRBD1. Per germline, CDR1 SNHLY and CDR2 FYNNEI. The CDR3 loop spans 15 amino acids. The trim removed 4 bases at V and 2 bases at J, leaving 4 bases unmatched. The CDR3 region is CASSAQGVTNEKLFF. CDR3 sequence (DNA): TGTGCCAGCAGTGCGCAGGGGGTCACTAATGAAAAACTGTTTTTT.

The gene calls are TRBV21-1 and TRBJ2-1; TRBD1 reflects the table's D call only, with no check against the DNA. TRBV21-1 is assigned pseudogene status. There are 16 residues in the CDR3. The CDR3 DNA is TGTGCCAGCAGCAATGAACCCGGACAGGGGAATAGGGAGCAGTTCTTC. It translates to CASSNEPGQGNREQFF.

The gene calls are TRBV29-1 and TRBJ2-7, with TRBD2 as a possible D gene (7 bases). This CDR3 region has 13 residues. The V gene lost 1 base and the J gene lost 4 bases, with 11 bases spanning the gap. Germline V gene lookup returns CDR1 SQVTM and CDR2 ANQGSEA. CDR3 DNA sequence: TGCAGCGTTGAAGCGGGGGGCGGGTACGAGCAGTACTTC. Translated: CSVEAGGGYEQYF.

The CDR3 region has the DNA TGTGCCAGCAGGCATCCGGGACAGTCCAATGAGCAGTTCTTC. As protein: CASRHPGQSNEQFF. The gene calls are TRBV11-2 and TRBJ2-1; 7 bases agree with TRBD1. This CDR3 has 14 residues. V lost 6 bases, J lost 6 bases, and 8 bases stayed unmatched. Germline-derived CDR1 and CDR2 are SGHAT and FQNNGV. Looking up the rest from reference TRBV11-2 and TRBJ2-1 gives the full variable domain: EAGVAQSPRYKIIEKRQSVAFWCNPISGHATLYWYQQILGQGPKLLIQFQNNGVVDDSQLPKDRFSAERLKGVDSTLKIQPAKLEDSAVYLCASRHPGQSNEQFFGPGTRLTVL.

The rearrangement uses TRBV4-2 and TRBJ2-2; the D is unclear. Trimming shortened V by 0 bases and J by 6 bases, and 5 bases separated the two germline ends. Germline V CDR1 and CDR2: LGHNA, YNFKEQ. The CDR3 has 13 residues. Here the CDR3 reads CASSQEVAGELFF. For the CDR3, the DNA is TGTGCCAGCAGCCAAGAGGTCGCCGGGGAGCTGTTTTTT.

A word on this clone: Germline and junction disagree at one end, which may indicate a read error. The genes are TRBV4-1 and TRBJ2-7; D assignment may be TRBD1 or TRBD2 (5 bases each). Germline V gene data show CDR1 as MGHRA and CDR2 as YSYEKL. The CDR3 runs to 13 residues. CDR3 region: CASSQAEGWWAHF. The CDR3 region has the DNA TGCGCCAGCAGCCAAGCTGAGGGGTGGTGGGCTCACTTC.

The chain couples TRBV7-9 to TRBJ1-2; D remains unclear. The germline V gene has CDR1 SEHNR and CDR2 FQNEAQ (reference sequence). With 5 bases removed from V and 3 bases from J, the gap between germline ends came to 13 bases. The CDR3 is 14 residues long. For the CDR3, the DNA is TGTGCCAGCAGCCGAACAAACCAGGACTATGGCTACACCTTC. Translating gives CASSRTNQDYGYTF. Complete variable domain (other parts from reference TRBV7-9 and TRBJ1-2): DTGVSQNPRHKITKRGQNVTFRCDPISEHNRLYWYRQTLGQGPEFLTYFQNEAQLEKSRLLSDRFSAERPKGSFSTLEIQRTEQGDSAMYLCASSRTNQDYGYTFGSGTRLTVV.

The table lists this clone with a count of one. The rearrangement links TRBV9 to TRBJ2-3, with D unclear. This CDR3 has 12 residues. Between the trimmed V and J ends, which lost 7 bases and 3 bases, there was a span of 9 bases. CDR1 is SGDLS, CDR2 YYNGEE, per germline. CDR3 sequence: CASAQGTDTQYF. Here the CDR3 DNA reads TGTGCCAGCGCACAAGGGACAGATACGCAGTATTTT.

V gene TRBV5-4 combines with J gene TRBJ2-7; D is perhaps TRBD1 (5 bases). The germline V and J ends were trimmed by 7 bases and 1 base, with 12 bases remaining between them. This CDR3 spans 13 amino acids. Germline-derived CDR1 and CDR2 are SGHNT and YYREEE (reference sequence). The chain's CDR3 is CASLRTLSYEQYF. The CDR3, as DNA: TGTGCCAGCCTTCGGACATTATCCTACGAGCAGTACTTC.

V usage is TRBV28 and J usage is TRBJ2-6; D is perhaps TRBD1 (6 bases). The V gene's germline CDR1 is MDHEN and CDR2 SYDVKM. The CDR3 is made up of 15 amino acids. V dropped 5 bases and J dropped 0 bases, with 8 bases sitting between them. The CDR3 DNA follows: TGTGCCAGCAGTCTGGACAGCTCTGGGGCCAACGTCCTGACTTTC. This encodes CASSLDSSGANVLTF. Looking up the rest from reference TRBV28 and TRBJ2-6 gives the full variable domain: DVKVTQSSRYLVKRTGEKVFLECVQDMDHENMFWYRQDPGLGLRLIYFSYDVKMKEKGDIPEGYSVSREKKERFSLILESASTNQTSMYLCASSLDSSGANVLTFGAGSRLTVL.

The V gene is TRBV9, the J gene TRBJ2-1; either TRBD1 or TRBD2 may fit D (6 bases each). The CDR3 contains 16 residues. Germline loops: CDR1 SGDLS, CDR2 YYNGEE. Trimming shortened V by 4 bases and J by 4 bases, and 18 bases separated the two germline ends. CDR3 in DNA: TGTGCCAGCAGCTCAGGAGGGGGACAAAAATACAATGAGCAGTTCTTC. It codes for CASSSGGGQKYNEQFF.

This clone showed up just a few times. This chain connects TRBV27 to TRBJ1-2; perhaps TRBD1 as D (6 bases). From germline, CDR1 is MNHEY and CDR2 SMNVEV (reference sequence). There are 14 residues in the CDR3. V shed 0 bases and J shed 6 bases, with 11 bases lying between them. In DNA, the CDR3 is TGTGCCAGCAGTTTATCGATACAGGGAAATGGCTACACCTTC. It encodes CASSLSIQGNGYTF.

The CDR3 sequence is CASSRQGADTQYF. DNA for the CDR3: TGTGCCAGCAGTCGACAGGGCGCAGATACGCAGTATTTT. The rearrangement joins TRBV27 to TRBJ2-3; the match to TRBD1 covers 7 bases. After removal of 5 bases from V and 4 bases from J, the junction contained 3 bases not matched to a gene. Germline V gene lookup returns CDR1 MNHEY and CDR2 SMNVEV (reference sequence). The CDR3 runs to 13 residues.

J is TRBJ1-2 and V is TRBV5-1; 8 bases fit TRBD1. CDR3 length: 15 amino acids. V was clipped by 3 bases and J by 2 bases; unmatched bases: 6. Per the germline V gene, CDR1 is SGHRS and CDR2 is YFSETQ. The CDR3 DNA sequence: TGCGCCAGCAGCTACTCCGGGACAGGCAACTATGGCTACACCTTC. Its translation: CASSYSGTGNYGYTF. The variable domain in full, completed from reference TRBV5-1 and TRBJ1-2, reads KAGVTQTPRYLIKTRGQQVTLSCSPISGHRSVSWYQQTPGQGLQFLFEYFSETQRNKGNFPGRFSGRQFSNSRSEMNVSTLELGDSALYLCASSYSGTGNYGYTFGSGTRLTVV.

As to this clone: This specimen includes other DNA sequences encoding the same CDR3. V usage is TRBV7-8 and J usage is TRBJ2-1; a possible D gene is TRBD2 (6 bases). CDR1 and CDR2 (germline): SGHVS, FQNEAQ. This CDR3 contains 15 residues. With 3 bases removed from V and 3 bases from J, the gap between germline ends came to 12 bases. CDR3 sequence reads: CASSLPSVIYNEQFF. CDR3 DNA sequence: TGTGCCAGCAGCTTGCCTAGCGTCATCTACAATGAGCAGTTCTTC.

The gene calls are TRBV4-1 and TRBJ2-1; tentative D call: TRBD1 (5 bases). Germline V lookup: CDR1 MGHRA, CDR2 YSYEKL. This CDR3 has 13 residues. The V end lost 0 bases, the J end lost 14 bases, and 14 bases lay between the germline ends. Here the CDR3 reads CASSQDIASGKFF. DNA of the CDR3: TGCGCCAGCAGCCAAGATATCGCCTCAGGGAAGTTCTTC.

V and J are TRBV7-6 and TRBJ2-1; TRBD2 aligns across 9 bases. The V and J ends lost 2 bases and 12 bases, in that order; junction bases with no gene match: 11. Per the germline V gene, CDR1 is SGHVS and CDR2 is FNYEAQ. The CDR3 loop spans 15 amino acids. The CDR3 spells CASSLTLAGTLGQFF. DNA for the CDR3: TGTGCCAGCAGCTTAACGCTAGCGGGAACCCTCGGGCAGTTCTTC.

V gene TRBV7-2 combines with J gene TRBJ2-7; 12 bases match TRBD2. The CDR3 length is 15 residues. V lost 5 bases and J lost 3; bases outside the gene matches: 5. Germline V gene sequence: CDR1 SGHTA, CDR2 FQGNSA. CDR3 region: CASSPTSGSSYEQYF. The CDR3 DNA reads as TGTGCCAGCAGCCCGACTAGCGGGAGTAGCTACGAGCAGTACTTC.

Turning to this clone: The junction shows a germline mismatch at one end, possibly a read error. The chain carries TRBV4-1 and TRBJ1-5, with 7 bases matching TRBD1. The CDR3 runs to 14 residues. Germline CDR1 is MGHRA and CDR2 is YSYEKL. The CDR3: CASSPRGQSQPQHF. For the CDR3, the DNA is TGTGCCAGCAGCCCCCGGGGACAGTCCCAGCCCCAGCATTTT.

The chain combines TRBV27 with TRBJ2-3; D remains unclear. The V gene's germline CDR1 is MNHEY and CDR2 SMNVEV (reference sequence). The CDR3 sequence is 14 residues long. Trimming cost V 0 bases and J 2 bases, with 6 bases left between them. CDR3 DNA sequence: TGTGCCAGCAGTTTATCGCCGGCCACAGATACGCAGTATTTT. Protein: CASSLSPATDTQYF.

The chain recombines TRBV5-6 with TRBJ2-7; 9 nucleotides agree with TRBD2. The V gene end was trimmed by 0 bases and the J gene end by 2 bases; junction bases not matched to a gene: 3. The CDR3 length is 15 residues. CDR1 is SGHDT and CDR2 is YYEEEE in the germline V gene. CDR3 region: CASSLGLAETYEQYF. The CDR3 DNA sequence: TGTGCCAGCAGCTTGGGACTAGCGGAGACCTACGAGCAGTACTTC.

This clone was seen just once. This chain joins TRBV15 and TRBJ2-3; tentative D call: TRBD1 (5 bases). The CDR3 is 20 amino acids. Trimming shortened V by 0 bases and J by 3 bases, and 25 bases separated the two germline ends. Germline V lookup: CDR1 LNHNV, CDR2 YYDKDF (reference sequence). In DNA form, the CDR3 reads TGTGCCACCAGCAGAGATTCCCTCCTCGACAGACCCGGGCCGACAGATACGCAGTATTTT. This sequence encodes CATSRDSLLDRPGPTDTQYF.

The chain has TRBV5-4 and TRBJ2-5; 7 positions match TRBD2. The J segment lost 5 bases and the V segment lost 7 bases, leaving 14 bases of the junction unmatched. Per germline, CDR1 SGHNT and CDR2 YYREEE (reference sequence). The CDR3 extends over 15 amino acids. The CDR3 DNA reads TGTGCCAGCTGCCTGTGGGGGAGGGCCGTGGAGACCCAGTACTTC. Translated, it gives CASCLWGRAVETQYF.

The genes are TRBV6-5 and TRBJ2-1, with 9 bases matching TRBD2. This CDR3 is 11 amino acids long. Germline assignment: CDR1 MNHEY and CDR2 SVGAGI. The CDR3 nucleotides read TGTGCTAGCGGGAGTACGTATGAGCAGTTCTTC. This encodes CASGSTYEQFF.

The chain uses TRBV6-5 and TRBJ1-1, with D hard to call. Germline CDR1 and CDR2: MNHEY and SVGAGI. CDR3 size: 11 residues. The V end was cut by 7 bases, the J end by 3 bases, with 6 bases between. The CDR3: CASIGYTEAFF. In DNA, the CDR3 is TGTGCCAGCATTGGGTACACTGAAGCTTTCTTT.

The V call is TRBV6-5, the J call TRBJ1-1; TRBD1 matches 8 bases. The V gene's germline CDR1 is MNHEY and CDR2 SVGAGI. The V and J ends lost 5 bases and 5 bases, in that order; junction bases with no gene match: 7. CDR3 size: 14 residues. CDR3 bases: TGTGCCAGCAGTGAAAGACAGGGGAGGACTGAAGCTTTCTTT. Protein: CASSERQGRTEAFF.